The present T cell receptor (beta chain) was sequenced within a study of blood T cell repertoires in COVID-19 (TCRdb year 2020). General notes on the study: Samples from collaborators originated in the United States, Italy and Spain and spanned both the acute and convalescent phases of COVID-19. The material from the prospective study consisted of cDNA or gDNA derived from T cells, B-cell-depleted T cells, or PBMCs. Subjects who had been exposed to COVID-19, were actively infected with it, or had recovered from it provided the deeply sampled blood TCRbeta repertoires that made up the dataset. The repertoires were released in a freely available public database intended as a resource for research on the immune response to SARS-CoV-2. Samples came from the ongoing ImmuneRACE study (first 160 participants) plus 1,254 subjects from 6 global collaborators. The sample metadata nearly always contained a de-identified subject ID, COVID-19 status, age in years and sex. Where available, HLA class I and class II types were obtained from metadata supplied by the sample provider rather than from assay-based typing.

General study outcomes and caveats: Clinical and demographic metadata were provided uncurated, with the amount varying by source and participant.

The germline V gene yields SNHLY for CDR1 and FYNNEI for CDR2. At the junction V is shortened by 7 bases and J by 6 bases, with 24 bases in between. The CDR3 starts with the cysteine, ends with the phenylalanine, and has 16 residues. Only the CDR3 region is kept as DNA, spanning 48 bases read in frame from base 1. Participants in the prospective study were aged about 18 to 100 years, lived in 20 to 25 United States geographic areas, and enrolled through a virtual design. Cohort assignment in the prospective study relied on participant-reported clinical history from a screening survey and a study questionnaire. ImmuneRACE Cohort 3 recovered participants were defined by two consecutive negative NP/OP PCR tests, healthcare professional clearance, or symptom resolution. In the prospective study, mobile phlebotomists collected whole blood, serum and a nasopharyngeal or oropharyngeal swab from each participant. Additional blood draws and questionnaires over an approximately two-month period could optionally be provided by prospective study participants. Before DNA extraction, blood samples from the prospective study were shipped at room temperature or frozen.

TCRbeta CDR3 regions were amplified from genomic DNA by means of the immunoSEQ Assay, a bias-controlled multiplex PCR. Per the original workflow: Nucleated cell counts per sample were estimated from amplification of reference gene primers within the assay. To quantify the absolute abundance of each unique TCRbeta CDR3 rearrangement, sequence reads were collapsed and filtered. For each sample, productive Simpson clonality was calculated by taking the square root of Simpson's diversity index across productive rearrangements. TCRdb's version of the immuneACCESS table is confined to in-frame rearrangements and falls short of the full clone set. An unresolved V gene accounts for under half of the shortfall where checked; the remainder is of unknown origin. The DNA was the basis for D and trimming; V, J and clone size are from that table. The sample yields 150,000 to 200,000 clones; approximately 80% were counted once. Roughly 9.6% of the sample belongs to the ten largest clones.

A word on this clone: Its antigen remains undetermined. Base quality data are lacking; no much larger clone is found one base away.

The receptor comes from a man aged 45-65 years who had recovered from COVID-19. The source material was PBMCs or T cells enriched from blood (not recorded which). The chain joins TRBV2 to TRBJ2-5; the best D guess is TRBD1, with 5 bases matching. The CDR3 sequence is CASTLVVGPARKTQYF. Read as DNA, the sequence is TGTGCCAGCACTCTAGTGGTGGGGCCCGCACGGAAGACCCAGTACTTC. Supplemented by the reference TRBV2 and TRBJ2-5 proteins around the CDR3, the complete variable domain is EPEVTQTPSHQVTQMGQEVILRCVPISNHLYFYWYRQILGQKVEFLVSFYNNEISEKSEIFDDQFSVERPDGSNFTLKIRSTKLEDSAMYFCASTLVVGPARKTQYFGPGTRLLVL.